These 23 T cell receptor beta chains originate from one sample sequenced in a study of blood T cell repertoires in COVID-19. Libraries were prepared by immunoSEQ multiplex PCR; TCRdb keeps only in-frame clonotypes and omits some of them. This table has some 320,000 clones, around 85% appearing once. Material: PBMCs or T cells enriched from blood (not recorded which). Source of these receptors: a woman in her thirties who had been exposed to COVID-19.

Points on this clone: Germline and junction disagree at one end, which may indicate a read error. The V gene is TRBV7-7, the J gene TRBJ2-3; no definite D call. CDR3 length equals 15 residues. Germline CDR1 is SSHAT and CDR2 is FNYEAQ (reference sequence). The CDR3 sequence is CASSLRPRFADTQYF. In nucleotides, the CDR3 is TGTGCTAGCAGCTTAAGGCCGAGGTTCGCAGATACGCAGTATTTT. The complete variable domain, with remaining parts taken from reference TRBV7-7 and TRBJ2-3, reads GAGVSQSPRYKVTKRGQDVTLRCDPISSHATLYWYQQALGQGPEFLTYFNYEAQPDKSGLPSDRFSAERPEGSISTLTIQRTEQRDSAMYRCASSLRPRFADTQYFGPGTRLTVL.

The V call is TRBV25-1, the J call TRBJ2-1; weak D call: TRBD1 (5 bases). Germline CDR1 and CDR2: MGHDK and SYGVNS. The ends were cut back, 8 bases at V and 6 bases at J, with 14 bases in the middle. The CDR3 contains 13 residues. CDR3 nucleotide sequence: TGTGCCAGCCGACAGAACCCTTCCAATGAGCAGTTCTTC. Its translation is CASRQNPSNEQFF.

The J gene is TRBJ2-7, the V gene TRBV29-1, with 13 bases matching TRBD2. Looked up from germline, CDR1 is SQVTM and CDR2 is ANQGSEA. V dropped 4 bases and J dropped 8; count of bases not matched to a gene: 8. The CDR3 has 14 residues. CDR3 in amino acids: CSVVGTSGVSKQYF. In DNA form, the CDR3 reads TGCAGCGTTGTAGGGACTAGCGGGGTTTCTAAGCAGTACTTC.

V is TRBV9 and J is TRBJ2-1, with TRBD2 identical over 7 bases. V was clipped by 4 bases and J by 6 bases; unmatched bases: 13. In germline, CDR1 is SGDLS, CDR2 YYNGEE. The length of the CDR3 is 16 residues. For the CDR3, the DNA is TGTGCCAGCAGCTTGCTGACTAGCAGGGAGGGCAATGAGCAGTTCTTC. Translation: CASSLLTSREGNEQFF.

The genes are TRBV7-9 and TRBJ2-5; D is possibly TRBD2 (6 bases). Germline assignment: CDR1 SEHNR and CDR2 FQNEAQ (reference sequence). The CDR3 has 15 amino acids. Trimming removed 4 bases at V and 5 bases at J, with 17 bases between. The CDR3 sequence: CASSSVGGVVETQYF. For the CDR3, the DNA is TGTGCCAGCAGCTCCGTGGGGGGAGTGGTGGAGACCCAGTACTTC.

This clone has a single count. The rearrangement joins TRBV28 to TRBJ1-4; 7 bases line up with TRBD1. J lost 3 bases, V lost 5 bases, and 6 bases had no gene match. Germline V gene data show CDR1 as MDHEN and CDR2 as SYDVKM. The CDR3 extends over 15 amino acids. CDR3 in amino acids: CASSDNTGANEKLFF. The CDR3 DNA follows: TGTGCCAGCAGTGACAATACAGGGGCTAATGAAAAACTGTTTTTT.

The rearrangement joins TRBV28 to TRBJ1-1; D possibly corresponds to TRBD1 (5 bases). The CDR3 sequence is 12 residues long. The germline V gene has CDR1 MDHEN and CDR2 SYDVKM. V was cut by 6 bases and J by 12 bases, with 17 bases left in between. CDR3 coding DNA: TGTGCCAGCAGAATTTCCGGGGGGGAGACTTTCTTT. Translated: CASRISGGETFF.

The rearrangement joins TRBV27 to TRBJ1-1; 8 nucleotides match TRBD1. The junction had 9 bases not matched to a gene; V was cut back by 3 bases and J by 3 bases. CDR3 size: 16 residues. In germline, CDR1 is MNHEY, CDR2 SMNVEV (reference sequence). CDR3 sequence reads: CASSLQGARGDTEAFF. The CDR3 coding sequence is TGTGCCAGCAGTTTGCAGGGGGCGCGAGGGGACACTGAAGCTTTCTTT.

The J gene is TRBJ2-3, the V gene TRBV5-5; the match to TRBD2 covers 8 bases. Germline V lookup: CDR1 SGHKS, CDR2 YYEKEE (reference sequence). The CDR3 totals 17 residues. V was clipped by 1 base and J by 3 bases; unmatched bases: 10. The CDR3: CASSLTGGAGLTDTQYF. The CDR3 coding sequence is TGTGCCAGCAGCTTGACCGGGGGGGCCGGTTTAACAGATACGCAGTATTTT.

The V gene is TRBV14, the J gene TRBJ2-7; D is possibly TRBD1 (6 bases). The CDR3 has 16 residues. CDR1 SGHDN and CDR2 FVKESK come from the germline V gene. The V end was cut by 4 bases, the J end by 0 bases, with 16 bases between. The CDR3 here is CASSRGRAGASYEQYF. The CDR3 nucleotides are TGTGCCAGCAGCCGGGGGCGGGCGGGCGCCTCCTACGAGCAGTACTTC.

The chain recombines TRBV30 with TRBJ2-2, with 12 bases fitting TRBD2. The CDR3 sequence is 17 residues long. Germline lookup yields CDR1 GTSNPN and CDR2 SVGIG (reference sequence). J lost 6 bases, V lost 0 bases, and 8 bases had no gene match. The CDR3 sequence is CAWSVRGLAGGPGELFF. In DNA, the CDR3 is TGTGCCTGGAGTGTAAGAGGGCTAGCGGGAGGGCCCGGGGAGCTGTTTTTT.

This clone was counted a single time. The chain couples TRBV25-1 to TRBJ2-1; TRBD1 agrees at 7 bases. V was pared by 3 bases and J by 3 bases, with 8 bases of the junction left unmatched. Germline CDR1 reads MGHDK; CDR2 reads SYGVNS. The CDR3 spans 16 residues. The CDR3: CASSDPGQSRYNEQFF. In nucleotides, the CDR3 is TGTGCCAGCAGTGACCCGGGACAGTCACGCTACAATGAGCAGTTCTTC.

The chain uses TRBV12-5 and TRBJ2-1, with TRBD2 as a possible D gene (6 bases). The CDR3 has 14 residues. Germline values: CDR1 LGHNT, CDR2 FRNRAP. The V end was cut by 2 bases, the J end by 9 bases, with 14 bases between. In nucleotides, the CDR3 is TGTGCTAGTGGTTTGTTGCGGGGATCGGGTGAGCAGTTCTTC. It encodes CASGLLRGSGEQFF.

A note on this clone: Additional DNA sequences in this sample encode the identical CDR3. This chain uses TRBV6-5 with TRBJ2-7, with a possible D match to TRBD1 (6 bases). Trimming removed 6 bases from V and 0 bases from J, with 12 bases in between. The CDR3 consists of 14 residues. Germline CDR1 reads MNHEY; CDR2 reads SVGAGI. The CDR3 loop reads CASRRTASSYEQYF. CDR3 nucleotides: TGTGCCAGCAGAAGGACAGCCAGCTCCTACGAGCAGTACTTC.

V is TRBV5-6 and J is TRBJ1-1; 7 bases are shared with TRBD1. Germline lookup yields CDR1 SGHDT and CDR2 YYEEEE. The V segment lost 3 bases and the J segment 0 bases; nucleotides outside the gene matches: 8. The CDR3 totals 16 residues. The CDR3 region is CASSSHRGRMNTEAFF. The CDR3 DNA is TGTGCCAGCAGCTCTCACAGGGGCCGCATGAACACTGAAGCTTTCTTT.

About this clone: A much larger clonotype is one base distant, so this may be a read error. At the DNA level, this CDR3 is encoded by other sequences in the same sample as well. This chain links TRBV14 with TRBJ1-1; D not certain. Germline assignment: CDR1 SGHDN and CDR2 FVKESK. The V end was cut by 1 base, the J end by 1 base, with 7 bases between. This CDR3 comprises 14 residues. DNA of the CDR3: TGTGCCAGCAGCCAAGTACGGGGGAACACTGAAGCTTTCTTT. Amino acids: CASSQVRGNTEAFF.

The rearrangement links TRBV30 to TRBJ2-7, with D tentatively TRBD1 (6 bases). V was pared by 5 bases and J by 3 bases, with 11 bases between. The V gene's germline CDR1 is GTSNPN and CDR2 SVGIG (reference sequence). The CDR3 is made up of 12 amino acids. This CDR3 is CAWATGYYEQYF. The CDR3 nucleotides are TGTGCCTGGGCTACAGGGTACTACGAGCAGTACTTC.

V usage is TRBV6-2 or TRBV6-3 and J usage is TRBJ2-2; D perhaps matches TRBD1 (5 bases). The CDR3 is 15 amino acids. CDR1 is MNHEY and CDR2 is SVGEGT in the germline V gene. V was clipped by 2 bases and J by 4 bases, with 11 bases between them. CDR3 region: CASSYDSPLTGELFF. The CDR3, as DNA: TGTGCCAGCAGTTACGACAGCCCACTCACCGGGGAGCTGTTTTTT.

This chain connects TRBV12-3 or TRBV12-4 to TRBJ1-1, with D maybe TRBD1 (5 bases). The CDR3 spans 12 residues. V lost 8 bases and J 2 bases, leaving 9 bases between the germline ends. CDR3 sequence reads: CASYQGNTEAFF. As DNA, the CDR3 is TGTGCCAGCTACCAGGGAAACACTGAAGCTTTCTTT.

The gene calls are TRBV28 and TRBJ1-5, with TRBD1 matching 7 bases. Germline V gene data show CDR1 as MDHEN and CDR2 as SYDVKM. The CDR3 covers 19 residues. Trimming cost V 5 bases and J 2 bases; bases outside gene matches: 18. The CDR3 spells CASSPPDRDEAEGNQPQHF. Here the CDR3 DNA reads TGTGCCAGCAGTCCCCCCGACAGGGATGAAGCGGAAGGCAATCAGCCCCAGCATTTT.

The J gene is TRBJ2-7, the V gene TRBV27; 7 bases align to TRBD2. V lost 4 bases to trimming and J lost 0 bases; unmatched junction nucleotides: 3. The CDR3 length is 14 residues. Germline-derived CDR1 and CDR2 are MNHEY and SMNVEV (reference sequence). The CDR3 is CASSYGGSSYEQYF. The CDR3, as DNA: TGTGCCAGCAGTTACGGGGGGAGCTCCTACGAGCAGTACTTC.

This chain connects TRBV4-3 to TRBJ1-2; TRBD1 matches 9 bases. V lost 5 bases and J lost 8; bases outside the gene matches: 12. Germline values: CDR1 LGHNA, CDR2 YSLEER. This CDR3 contains 15 residues. For the CDR3, the DNA is TGCGCCAGCAGCGCGGTCGATGGGACAGGGAAGGGCTACACCTTC. Residues: CASSAVDGTGKGYTF.

J is TRBJ1-5 and V is TRBV6-5, with D tentatively TRBD1 (5 bases). V was cut by 8 bases and J by 3 bases, with 14 bases left in between. CDR1 is MNHEY and CDR2 is SVGAGI in the germline V gene. The CDR3 totals 14 residues. CDR3 in DNA: TGTGCCAGCGGTCGGCAGGGCTACAATCAGCCCCAGCATTTT. This sequence encodes CASGRQGYNQPQHF.